Below, 7 T cell receptor beta chains from the same sample are listed, as sequenced in a study of identical twins. TCRdb reprocessed the 5' RACE reads with MiXCR, giving one entry per CDR3 protein. The sample yields just over 500,000 distinct CDR3 sequences, roughly a fifth seen once. In addition, the sample was reused for a study of T cells expressing NK-cell markers.

Source material: CD4+ T cells sorted from blood. The receptors were gathered from a young woman in good health.

V is TRBV12-3 or TRBV12-4 and J is TRBJ2-5, with 9 positions matching TRBD1. V shed 6 bases, J shed 6 bases, and the junction held 8 bases outside the gene matches. CDR3 size: 14 residues. CDR3 DNA: TGTGCCAGCAGACGAGGACAGGGGTGGAAGACCCAGTACTTC. It encodes CASRRGQGWKTQYF.

The V call is TRBV5-5, the J call TRBJ2-1; 7 bases match TRBD2. The ends lost 7 bases at V and 7 bases at J; junction bases unmatched: 14. This CDR3 is 15 amino acids long. Germline V lookup: CDR1 SGHKS, CDR2 YYEKEE (reference sequence). DNA of the CDR3: TGTGCCAGCGGCCCGGGGGGTGCCTCCCAGAATGAGCAGTTCTTC. Protein product: CASGPGGASQNEQFF.

This chain joins TRBV29-1 and TRBJ2-3, with TRBD2 matching 13 bases. CDR1 SQVTM and CDR2 ANQGSEA come from the germline V gene. This CDR3 contains 15 residues. J was trimmed by 5 bases and V by 5 bases; bases with no gene match: 7. CDR3 sequence: CSVSRLAGGRDTQYF. The CDR3 DNA reads TGCAGCGTTTCGAGACTAGCGGGAGGAAGAGATACGCAGTATTTT.

The chain links TRBV20-1 to TRBJ2-1; the match to TRBD1 covers 9 bases. Germline-derived CDR1 and CDR2 are DFQATT and SNEGSKA (reference sequence). Trimming removed 7 bases from V and 2 bases from J; junction bases left unmatched: 6. This CDR3 has 14 amino acids. The CDR3 loop reads CSGLDRGTYNEQFF. CDR3 sequence (DNA): TGCAGTGGGTTGGACAGGGGAACCTACAATGAGCAGTTCTTC.

The genes are TRBV5-5 and TRBJ1-3, with no clear D. Per germline, CDR1 SGHKS and CDR2 YYEKEE (reference sequence). The length of the CDR3 is 15 residues. V lost 0 bases and J 1 base, leaving 8 bases between the germline ends. For the CDR3, the DNA is TGTGCCAGCAGCTTGGCTCCCAGGTCTGGAAACACCATATATTTT. Its translation is CASSLAPRSGNTIYF.

The chain employs TRBV12-3 or TRBV12-4 and TRBJ1-5, with D unclear. The germline V and J ends were trimmed by 1 base and 0 bases, with 10 bases remaining between them. The CDR3 is made up of 16 amino acids. For the CDR3, the DNA is TGTGCCAGCAGTTTAGAGCGATTTTCTAGCAATCAGCCCCAGCATTTT. Protein product: CASSLERFSSNQPQHF.

V and J are TRBV4-3 and TRBJ2-1, with D hard to call. The CDR3 consists of 15 residues. Germline CDR1 and CDR2: LGHNA and YSLEER. Between the trimmed V and J ends, which lost 1 base and 2 bases, there was a span of 9 bases. The CDR3 nucleotides are TGCGCCAGCAGCCAAGGGCTATTCCCCTACAATGAGCAGTTCTTC. Translating it yields CASSQGLFPYNEQFF.